The present T cell receptor (beta chain) was sequenced within a study of T-cell reconstitution after alpha-beta-depleted transplantation in children. Trimming at V came to 5 bases and at J to 0 bases, leaving 2 bases not matched to a gene. The CDR3 consists of 16 residues. Germline V gene data show CDR1 as LNHDA and CDR2 as SQIVND (reference sequence). Using unique molecular identifiers, the investigators prepared the TCRbeta library. Using its own MiXCR run on the PCR reads, TCRdb lists one record per CDR3 protein. The data hold about 480,000 distinct CDR3 sequences, with approximately 13% observed a single time. This clonotype showed up many times.

This receptor was identified in a human donor who donated a stem cell graft to a child with combined immunodeficiency. V usage is TRBV19 and J usage is TRBJ2-7; 15 bases agree with TRBD2. The source was PBMCs from the stem cell graft donor, collected from the stem cell graft. The DNA for the CDR3 is TGTGCCAGTAGTGGGACTAGCGGGAGGCGCTCCTACGAGCAGTACTTC. This translates into CASSGTSGRRSYEQYF.